This T cell receptor (beta chain) was documented in a study of cytomegalovirus exposure and HLA in healthy donors. Study outcomes and limitations: A missense DCLRE1C variant was associated with V- and J-gene trimming of TCR beta chains in a later analysis, and an independent cohort replicated the association.

It was with 60 Vbeta and 13 Jbeta primers that the PCR ran. TCRdb's copy holds only in-frame clones and misses some; the assay was immunoSEQ multiplex PCR. In the table there are about 170,000 clones, more than 70% of which are singletons. CDR1 is PRHDT and CDR2 is FYEKMQ in the germline V gene (reference sequence). V shed 5 bases and J shed 2 bases, with 13 bases lying between them. The CDR3 has 16 amino acids. Note on this clone: What it binds is not known.

The chain employs TRBV13 and TRBJ2-6, with a possible D match to TRBD1 (5 bases). The receptor was isolated from a girl between 10 and 17 years old in good health and CMV-seronegative. What was sequenced was PBMCs. Here the CDR3 DNA reads TGTGCCAGCAGCATTACAGGCGCGGCTGGGGCCAACGTCCTGACTTTC. The encoded protein is CASSITGAAGANVLTF.